The T cell receptor (beta chain) described here comes from a study of T cell responses to AZD1222 COVID-19 vaccine. Generated by immunoSEQ multiplex PCR, the TCRdb table keeps only in-frame clones and is missing some. The sample consists of some 110,000 clones, over 70% of them appearing once. This clonotype originated in an adult in good health. Sequenced material: peripheral blood, taken on day 0 of AZD1222 vaccination.

Here the CDR3 reads CASSRADEKLFF. The CDR3 nucleotides are TGTGCCAGCAGCCGTGCGGATGAAAAACTGTTTTTT. V usage is TRBV12-1 and J usage is TRBJ1-4. TRBV12-1 is given as a pseudogene. The CDR3 is made up of 12 amino acids.